The 2 T cell receptor beta chains presented below share a single source sample, sequenced in a study of T cell repertoires in cytomegalovirus infection. TCRdb processed the reads anew with MiXCR; each CDR3 protein has one entry. Counted here are roughly 990,000 distinct CDR3 sequences, approximately 33% occurring once; the ten biggest clones make up about an eighth. The antigens of these receptors remain unknown. Specimen: cultured CD8+ T cells from PBMCs, collected from culture after CMV antigen stimulation. Source of these receptors: a human donor in good health (CMV status not recorded). Some clones in this sample may be carry-over from other donors' samples.

In this sample, this clonotype turned up a few times. The chain recombines TRBV4-1 with TRBJ1-4, with 8 bases fitting TRBD1. Germline values: CDR1 MGHRA, CDR2 YSYEKL. This CDR3 is built from 16 residues. V lost 3 bases and J lost 5; bases outside the gene matches: 8. The CDR3 sequence: CASSHFPTGANEKLFF. The CDR3 DNA reads as TGCGCCAGCAGCCACTTCCCGACAGGGGCGAATGAAAAACTGTTTTTT.

The rearrangement joins TRBV13 to TRBJ2-5; D ambiguous. The germline CDR1 and CDR2 sequences are PRHDT and FYEKMQ (reference sequence). This CDR3 region has 13 residues. Trimming cost V 5 bases and J 4 bases, with 11 bases left between them. The DNA of the CDR3 is TGTGCCAGCAGCCCTCCCGCCGGAGAGACCCAGTACTTC. Translated, it gives CASSPPAGETQYF.